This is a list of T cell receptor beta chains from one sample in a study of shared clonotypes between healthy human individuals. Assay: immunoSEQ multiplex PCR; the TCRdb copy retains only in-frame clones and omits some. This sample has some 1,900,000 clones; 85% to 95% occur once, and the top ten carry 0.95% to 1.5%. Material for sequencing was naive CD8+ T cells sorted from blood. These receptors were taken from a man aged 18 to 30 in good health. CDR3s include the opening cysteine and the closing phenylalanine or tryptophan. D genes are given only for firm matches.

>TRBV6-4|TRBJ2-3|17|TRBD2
CASSHRVAGGNTDTQYF
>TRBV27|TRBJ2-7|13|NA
CASRLWDSYEQYF
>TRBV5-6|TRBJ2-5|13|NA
CASSLGGEETQYF
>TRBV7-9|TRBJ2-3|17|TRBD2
CASSPIAGPTGTDTQYF
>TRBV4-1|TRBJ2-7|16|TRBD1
CASSQHDRGRQYEQYF
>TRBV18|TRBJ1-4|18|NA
CASSAPVIPLMDNEKLFF
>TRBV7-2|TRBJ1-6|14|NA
CASSRLQVDSPLHF
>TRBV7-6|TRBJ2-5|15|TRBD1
CASSLWTGLRETQYF
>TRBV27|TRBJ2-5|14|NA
CASSGLGPKETQYF
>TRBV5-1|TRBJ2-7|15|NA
CASSLGVRYLDEQYF
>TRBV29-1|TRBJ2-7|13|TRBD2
CSVERGDSYEQYF
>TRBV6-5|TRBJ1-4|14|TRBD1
CASRGQEANEKLFF
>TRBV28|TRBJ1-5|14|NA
CASSFGGSNQPQHF
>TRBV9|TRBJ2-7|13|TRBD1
CASSALTGGEQYF
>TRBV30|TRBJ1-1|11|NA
CAWGGNTEAFF
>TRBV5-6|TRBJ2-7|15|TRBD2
CASSLGAGATYEQYF
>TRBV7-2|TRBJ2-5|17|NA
CASSLGGQQEIQETQYF
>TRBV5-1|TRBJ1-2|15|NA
CASSPQAPGDYGYTF
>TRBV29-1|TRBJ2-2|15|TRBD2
CSVVGLAGLSGELFF
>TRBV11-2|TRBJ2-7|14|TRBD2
CASSGGLAEVEQYF
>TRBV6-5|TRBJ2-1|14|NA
CASSYSMGENEQFF
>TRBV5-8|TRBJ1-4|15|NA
CASSPRATMGFELFF
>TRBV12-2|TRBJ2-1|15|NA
CASRFKQRVYNEQFF
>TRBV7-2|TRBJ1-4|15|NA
CASSSLSGANEKLFF
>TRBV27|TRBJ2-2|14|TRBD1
CASSWGQGHGELFF
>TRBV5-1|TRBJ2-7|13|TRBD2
CASSASGFYEQYF
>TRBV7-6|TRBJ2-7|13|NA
CASSLETGYEQYF
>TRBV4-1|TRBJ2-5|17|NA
CASSQKGGGSIQETQYF
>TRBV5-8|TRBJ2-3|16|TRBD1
CASSSVPGQGGNTQYF
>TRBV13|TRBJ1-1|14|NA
CASSLGRGDTEAFF
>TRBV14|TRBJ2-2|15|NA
CASSQHSGAGGELFF
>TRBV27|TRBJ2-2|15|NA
CASSLRQANTGELFF
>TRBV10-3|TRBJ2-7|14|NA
CAIRARQDSYEQYF
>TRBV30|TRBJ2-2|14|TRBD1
CAWLQGDRTGELFF
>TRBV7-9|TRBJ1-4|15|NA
CASSPLEGDNEKLFF